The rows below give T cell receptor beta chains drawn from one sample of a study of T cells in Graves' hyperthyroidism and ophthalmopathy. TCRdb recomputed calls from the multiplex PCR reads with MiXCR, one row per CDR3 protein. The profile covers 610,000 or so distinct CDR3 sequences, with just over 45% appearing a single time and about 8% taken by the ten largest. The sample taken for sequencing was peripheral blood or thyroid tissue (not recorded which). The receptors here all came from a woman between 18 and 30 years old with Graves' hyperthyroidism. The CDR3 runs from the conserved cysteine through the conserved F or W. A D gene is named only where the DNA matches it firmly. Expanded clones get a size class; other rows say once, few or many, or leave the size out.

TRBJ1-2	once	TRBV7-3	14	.	CASSPYGQNYGYTF	TGTGCCAGCAGCCCTTACGGACAGAACTATGGCTACACCTTC
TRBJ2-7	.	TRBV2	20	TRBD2	CASSEVPSGFSGSLNYEQYF	TGTGCCAGCAGTGAAGTCCCCTCGGGCTTTAGCGGGTCGTTAAACTACGAGCAGTACTTC
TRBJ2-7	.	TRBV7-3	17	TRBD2	CACSQDLGLAGFAEQYF	TGTGCCTGCAGCCAAGACCTCGGACTAGCGGGATTCGCCGAGCAGTACTTC
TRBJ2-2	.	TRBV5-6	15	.	CASSLVGEGAGELFF	TGTGCCAGCAGCTTGGTTGGGGAAGGAGCGGGGGAGCTGTTTTTT
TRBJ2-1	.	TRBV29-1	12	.	CSVRQGIYEQFF	TGCAGCGTTCGGCAGGGGATCTATGAGCAGTTCTTC
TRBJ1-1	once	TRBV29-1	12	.	CSHGQGRAEAFF	TGCAGCCACGGGCAGGGGAGGGCTGAAGCTTTCTTT
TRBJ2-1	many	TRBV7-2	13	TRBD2	CASSLAGGNEQFF	TGTGCCAGCAGTCTAGCGGGAGGCAATGAGCAGTTCTTC
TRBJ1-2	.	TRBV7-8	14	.	CASSFDTGARGYTF	TGTGCCAGCAGCTTCGATACCGGGGCCAGAGGCTACACCTTC
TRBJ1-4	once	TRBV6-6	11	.	CASSYSEKLFF	TGTGCCAGCAGTTACTCTGAAAAACTGTTTTTT
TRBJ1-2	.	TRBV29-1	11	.	CSVPISYGYTF	TGCAGCGTTCCGATATCCTATGGCTACACCTTC
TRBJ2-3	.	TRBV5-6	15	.	CASSLLLFKGDTQYF	TGTGCCAGCAGCTTGTTGCTTTTCAAAGGAGATACGCAGTATTTT
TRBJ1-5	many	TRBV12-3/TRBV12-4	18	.	CASSLGGRGLPSNQPQHF	TGTGCCAGCAGTTTGGGGGGCAGGGGCCTTCCATCGAATCAGCCCCAGCATTTT
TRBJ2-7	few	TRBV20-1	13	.	CSAGQGGSYEQYF	TGCAGTGCTGGGCAGGGGGGGTCCTACGAGCAGTACTTC
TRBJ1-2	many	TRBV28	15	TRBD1	CASSLPWGGGSGYTF	TGTGCCAGCAGTCTACCCTGGGGAGGGGGCAGTGGCTACACCTTC